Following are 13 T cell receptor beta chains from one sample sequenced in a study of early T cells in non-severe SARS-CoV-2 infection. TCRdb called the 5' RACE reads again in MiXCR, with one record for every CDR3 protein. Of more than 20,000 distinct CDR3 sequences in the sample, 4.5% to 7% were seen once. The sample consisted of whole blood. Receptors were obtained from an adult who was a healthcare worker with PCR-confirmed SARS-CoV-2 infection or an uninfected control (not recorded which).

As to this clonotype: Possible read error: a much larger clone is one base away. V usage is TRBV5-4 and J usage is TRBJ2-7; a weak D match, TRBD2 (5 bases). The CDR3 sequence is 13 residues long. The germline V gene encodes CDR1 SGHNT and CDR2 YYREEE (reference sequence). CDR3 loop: CDSSLDGTGEQYF. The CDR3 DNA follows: TGTGACAGCAGCTTGGACGGCACGGGGGAGCAGTACTTC.

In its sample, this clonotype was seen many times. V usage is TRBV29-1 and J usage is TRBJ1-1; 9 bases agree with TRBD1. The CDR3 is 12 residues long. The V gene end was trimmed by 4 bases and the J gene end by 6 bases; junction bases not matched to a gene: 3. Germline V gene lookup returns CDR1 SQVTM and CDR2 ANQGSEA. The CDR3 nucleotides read TGCAGCGTTGCGGGACAGGGAGCTGAAGCTTTCTTT. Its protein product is CSVAGQGAEAFF.

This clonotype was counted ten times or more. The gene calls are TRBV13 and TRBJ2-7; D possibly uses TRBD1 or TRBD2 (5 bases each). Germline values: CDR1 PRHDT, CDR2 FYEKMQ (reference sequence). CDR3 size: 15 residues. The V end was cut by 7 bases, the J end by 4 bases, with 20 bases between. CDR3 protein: CASTSRGSSTYEQYF. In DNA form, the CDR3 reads TGTGCCAGCACCTCCCGGGGCAGTTCAACGTACGAGCAGTACTTC.

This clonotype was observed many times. This CDR3 is CASGRRQGPMNTEAFF. For the CDR3, the DNA is TGTGCCAGCGGCCGTCGACAGGGGCCAATGAACACTGAAGCTTTCTTT. This chain connects TRBV2 to TRBJ1-1; 8 nucleotides line up with TRBD1. CDR1 and CDR2 from the germline V gene are SNHLY and FYNNEI. After removal of 8 bases from V and 0 bases from J, the junction contained 11 bases not matched to a gene. This CDR3 contains 16 residues.

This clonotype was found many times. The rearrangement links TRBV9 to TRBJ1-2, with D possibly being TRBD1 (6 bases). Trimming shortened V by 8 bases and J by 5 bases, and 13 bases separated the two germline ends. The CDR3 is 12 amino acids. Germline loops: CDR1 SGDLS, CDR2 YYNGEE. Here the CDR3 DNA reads TGTGCCAGTACAGGGTTTACATATGGCTACACCTTC. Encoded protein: CASTGFTYGYTF.

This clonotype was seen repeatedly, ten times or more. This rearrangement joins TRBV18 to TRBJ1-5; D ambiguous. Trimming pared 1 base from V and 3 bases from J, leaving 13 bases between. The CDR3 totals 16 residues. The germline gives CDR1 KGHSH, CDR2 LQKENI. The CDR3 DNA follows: TGTGCCAGCTCACCACAAGGGCCCAGATCCAATCAGCCCCAGCATTTT. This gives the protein CASSPQGPRSNQPQHF.

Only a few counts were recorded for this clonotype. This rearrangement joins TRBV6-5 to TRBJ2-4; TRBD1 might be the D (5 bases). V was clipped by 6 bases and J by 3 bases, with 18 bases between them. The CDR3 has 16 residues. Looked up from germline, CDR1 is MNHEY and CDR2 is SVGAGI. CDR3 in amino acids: CASSPRVGRGKNIQYF. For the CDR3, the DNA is TGTGCCAGCAGCCCTAGGGTCGGAAGGGGCAAAAACATTCAGTACTTC.

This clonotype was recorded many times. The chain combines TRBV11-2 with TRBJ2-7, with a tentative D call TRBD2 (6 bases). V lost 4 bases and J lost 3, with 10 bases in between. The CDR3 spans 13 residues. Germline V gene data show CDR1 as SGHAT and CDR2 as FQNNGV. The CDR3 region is CASSSGGVYEQYF. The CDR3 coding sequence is TGTGCCAGCAGCTCCGGAGGGGTCTACGAGCAGTACTTC.

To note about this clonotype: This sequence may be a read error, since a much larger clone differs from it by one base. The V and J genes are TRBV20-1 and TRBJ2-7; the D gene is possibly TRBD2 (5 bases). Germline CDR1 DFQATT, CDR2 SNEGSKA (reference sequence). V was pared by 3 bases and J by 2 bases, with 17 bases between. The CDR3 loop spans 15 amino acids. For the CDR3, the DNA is TGCAGTGCTAGTCAGAGGGTGGCACCCGCCTACGAGCAGTACTTC. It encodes CSASQRVAPAYEQYF.

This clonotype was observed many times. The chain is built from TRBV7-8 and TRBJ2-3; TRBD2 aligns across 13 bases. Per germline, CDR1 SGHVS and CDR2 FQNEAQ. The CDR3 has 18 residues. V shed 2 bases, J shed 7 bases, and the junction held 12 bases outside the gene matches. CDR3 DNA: TGTGCCAGCAGCTTACCTATCCCTCGACTAGCGGGGGGATATACGCAGTATTTT. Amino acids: CASSLPIPRLAGGYTQYF.

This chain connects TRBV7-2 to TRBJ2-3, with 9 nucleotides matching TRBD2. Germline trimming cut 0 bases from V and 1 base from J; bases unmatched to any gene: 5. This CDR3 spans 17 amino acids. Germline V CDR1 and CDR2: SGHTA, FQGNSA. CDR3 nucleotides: TGTGCCAGCAGCTTAGCGCTTGCTAGCGGGGGCACAGATACGCAGTATTTT. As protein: CASSLALASGGTDTQYF.

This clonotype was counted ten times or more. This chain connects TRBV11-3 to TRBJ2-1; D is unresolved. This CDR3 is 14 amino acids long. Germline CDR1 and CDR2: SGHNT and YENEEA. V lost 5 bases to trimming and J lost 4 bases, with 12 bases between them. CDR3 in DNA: TGTGCCAGCAGCCCAGGACCCGGTTACAATGAGCAGTTCTTC. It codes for CASSPGPGYNEQFF. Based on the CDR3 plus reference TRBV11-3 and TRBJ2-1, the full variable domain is EAGVVQSPRYKIIEKKQPVAFWCNPISGHNTLYWYLQNLGQGPELLIRYENEEAVDDSQLPKDRFSAERLKGVDSTLKIQPAELGDSAVYLCASSPGPGYNEQFFGPGTRLTVL.

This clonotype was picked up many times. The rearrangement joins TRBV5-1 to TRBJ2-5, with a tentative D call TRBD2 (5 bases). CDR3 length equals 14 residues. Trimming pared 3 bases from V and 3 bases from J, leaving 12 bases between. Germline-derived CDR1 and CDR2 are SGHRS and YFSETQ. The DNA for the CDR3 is TGCGCCAGCAGCTCCGGAGGCATTGAAGAGACCCAGTACTTC. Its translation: CASSSGGIEETQYF.